A single sample gave rise to the 9 T cell receptor beta chains below, sequenced in a study of T cell responses to AZD1222 COVID-19 vaccine. Measured with immunoSEQ multiplex PCR; TCRdb has only the in-frame clones, and not every one. The sample carries some 130,000 clones, about 93% recorded once. This material consisted of peripheral blood, taken 28 days after the second AZD1222 dose. These receptors came from an adult who received the AZD1222 COVID-19 vaccine.

The chain links TRBV6-2 or TRBV6-3 to TRBJ2-7, with D unclear. The germline V and J ends were trimmed by 4 bases and 3 bases, with 16 bases remaining between them. The CDR3 runs to 15 residues. Germline V lookup: CDR1 MNHEY, CDR2 SVGEGT. Here the CDR3 reads CASSSVGSPSYEQYF. In DNA, the CDR3 is TGTGCCAGCAGTTCGGTGGGCTCCCCTAGCTACGAGCAGTACTTC.

V gene TRBV30 combines with J gene TRBJ2-7; TRBD2 might be the D (6 bases). Trimming pared 3 bases from V and 4 bases from J, leaving 16 bases between. CDR1 is GTSNPN and CDR2 is SVGIG in the germline V gene (reference sequence). This CDR3 has 14 amino acids. DNA for the CDR3: TGTGCCTGGAGGGCGCGGGACCGACGATACGAGCAGTACTTC. Translation: CAWRARDRRYEQYF.

V gene TRBV5-8 combines with J gene TRBJ1-1; tentative D call: TRBD1 (6 bases). Germline-derived CDR1 and CDR2 are SGHTS and YDEGEE. The V end lost 0 bases, the J end lost 2 bases, and 11 bases lay between the germline ends. The CDR3 has 15 residues. Written as DNA, the CDR3 is TGTGCCAGCAGCTTGGGGGACAAAGTTAACACTGAAGCTTTCTTT. It is translated as CASSLGDKVNTEAFF.

The chain uses TRBV12-5 and TRBJ1-1; 9 bases are a match to TRBD1. Germline V gene data show CDR1 as LGHNT and CDR2 as FRNRAP. The CDR3 has 15 residues. The junction had 4 bases not matched to a gene; V was cut back by 5 bases and J by 0 bases. The CDR3 reads CASGIGQGLNTEAFF. In nucleotides, the CDR3 is TGTGCTAGTGGTATAGGACAGGGGCTGAACACTGAAGCTTTCTTT.

This clone was counted a single time. The chain joins TRBV18 to TRBJ1-1, with TRBD1 matching 9 bases. Germline CDR1 and CDR2: KGHSH and LQKENI. The CDR3 consists of 14 residues. V shed 1 base, J shed 6 bases, and the junction held 3 bases outside the gene matches. This CDR3 reads CASSPRDRVAEAFF. DNA for the CDR3: TGTGCCAGCTCACCACGGGACAGGGTTGCTGAAGCTTTCTTT.

This sequence joins TRBV5-6 and TRBJ1-1, with 7 bases fitting TRBD1. The germline V gene has CDR1 SGHDT and CDR2 YYEEEE. With 6 bases clipped from V and 10 bases from J, the junction kept 6 bases outside the gene matches. CDR3 size: 11 residues. The CDR3 reads CASNRQGVAFF. CDR3 DNA: TGTGCCAGCAACCGACAGGGTGTAGCTTTCTTT.

V and J are TRBV7-8 and TRBJ1-5, with D possibly TRBD1 on 5 matching bases. V was trimmed by 6 bases and J by 0 bases, leaving 9 bases between them. This CDR3 has 14 amino acids. CDR1 SGHVS and CDR2 FQNEAQ come from the germline V gene. The CDR3 DNA reads as TGTGCCAGCAGTCCGACAGCTAGCAATCAGCCCCAGCATTTT. This sequence encodes CASSPTASNQPQHF.

This clone came up once. The rearrangement links TRBV6-5 to TRBJ2-5, with D perhaps TRBD2 (6 bases). The V and J ends lost 6 bases and 5 bases respectively, with 19 bases between them. Per the germline V gene, CDR1 is MNHEY and CDR2 is SVGAGI. The CDR3 runs 15 residues. For the CDR3, the DNA is TGTGCCAGCAGCCGATTTCTGACTAGTCAGGAGACCCAGTACTTC. Translating gives CASSRFLTSQETQYF.

This sequence joins TRBV7-8 and TRBJ2-1, with 10 bases identical to TRBD2. CDR3 length: 15 residues. V shed 4 bases, J shed 5 bases, and the junction held 5 bases outside the gene matches. Germline lookup yields CDR1 SGHVS and CDR2 FQNEAQ. Here the CDR3 DNA reads TGTGCCAGCAGCTGGACTAGCGGAATACACAATGAGCAGTTCTTC. As protein: CASSWTSGIHNEQFF.